These 5 T cell receptor beta chains were all obtained from the same sample, sequenced in a study of blood T cell repertoires in COVID-19. Produced via immunoSEQ multiplex PCR; TCRdb's table is partial and in-frame only. The sample consists of under 65,000 clones, 85% to 90% of them appearing once. The source material was peripheral blood. Every receptor here comes from a woman aged 55-69 years with COVID-19, enrolled during active disease.

The CDR3 DNA is TGTGCTAGTGGTTTGGGCCGGGACAGGGGGAACACCGGGGAGCTGTTTTTT. Translation gives CASGLGRDRGNTGELFF. J is TRBJ2-2 and V is TRBV12-5, with TRBD1 matching over 10 bases. CDR1 and CDR2 from the germline V gene are LGHNT and FRNRAP. V lost 1 base and J lost 1; bases outside the gene matches: 3. The CDR3 is 17 residues long.

This clone was observed a single time. The chain has TRBV28 and TRBJ1-1, with TRBD1 identical over 8 bases. This CDR3 is 14 amino acids long. Germline loops: CDR1 MDHEN, CDR2 SYDVKM. The ends lost 4 bases at V and 7 bases at J; junction bases unmatched: 8. Here the CDR3 DNA reads TGTGCCAGCAGTTCTCCCCAGGGGGCGGGTGAAGCTTTCTTT. As protein: CASSSPQGAGEAFF.

The chain uses TRBV21-1 and TRBJ1-3; the table's D call TRBD1 went unverified against the DNA. TRBV21-1 is termed a pseudogene. The CDR3 contains 18 residues. CDR3 loop: CASSLKSRQKPRRNTIYF. For the CDR3, the DNA is TGTGCCAGCAGCCTAAAGTCCAGACAGAAGCCTAGGCGGAACACCATATATTTT.

This sequence joins TRBV15 and TRBJ1-5, with 8 bases fitting TRBD1. Trimming removed 0 bases from V and 2 bases from J; junction bases left unmatched: 3. This CDR3 spans 16 amino acids. Germline V gene data show CDR1 as LNHNV and CDR2 as YYDKDF (reference sequence). CDR3 protein: CATSRDGQGGNQPQHF. In DNA form, the CDR3 reads TGTGCCACCAGCAGAGATGGACAGGGCGGCAATCAGCCCCAGCATTTT.

The rearrangement joins TRBV19 to TRBJ2-7; D possibly corresponds to TRBD1 (6 bases). The CDR3 runs 15 residues. The germline gives CDR1 LNHDA, CDR2 SQIVND (reference sequence). Trimming left V 3 bases short and J 3 bases short, with 15 bases between. This CDR3 is CASSISGDTSYEQYF. The CDR3 nucleotides are TGTGCCAGTAGTATCTCTGGGGACACAAGCTACGAGCAGTACTTC.